Described below is a single T cell receptor beta chain sequence and its context. The CDR3 spans 14 residues. Making each TCR library took 3,000 to 4,000 ng of total RNA. One entry per CDR3 protein, without DNA, is what TCRdb gives after re-calling the 5' RACE reads. The specimen's table records 400,000 to 500,000 distinct CDR3 sequences. This specimen comes from a study of monozygotic twins with inflammatory bowel disease. From whole blood, total RNA was isolated without any sorting of T cells. Sequenced input: blood. The chain uses TRBV12-3 or TRBV12-4 and TRBJ1-6. This receptor was obtained from a human donor with ulcerative colitis or Crohn's disease, or a healthy co-twin of an affected twin (not recorded which). CDR3 protein: CASSSLGLNSPLHF.